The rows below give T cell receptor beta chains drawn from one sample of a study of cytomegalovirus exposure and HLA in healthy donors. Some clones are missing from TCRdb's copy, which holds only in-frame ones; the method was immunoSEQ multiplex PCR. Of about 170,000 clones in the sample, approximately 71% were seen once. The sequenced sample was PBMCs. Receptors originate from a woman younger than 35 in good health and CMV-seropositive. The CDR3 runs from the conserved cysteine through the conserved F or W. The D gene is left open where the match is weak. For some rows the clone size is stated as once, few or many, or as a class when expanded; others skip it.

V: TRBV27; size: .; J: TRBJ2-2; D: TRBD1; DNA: TGTGCCAGCAGTCCCAGGGGGCGTAACACCGGGGAGCTGTTTTTT; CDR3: CASSPRGRNTGELFF
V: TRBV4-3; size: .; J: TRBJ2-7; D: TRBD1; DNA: TGCGCCAGCAGCCTACGGACAGGGAACTACGAGCAGTACTTC; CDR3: CASSLRTGNYEQYF
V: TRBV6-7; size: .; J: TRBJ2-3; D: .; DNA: TGTGCCAGCAGTTACAAAGGGCCGGAGGAAGTGGATACGCAGTATTTT; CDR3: CASSYKGPEEVDTQYF
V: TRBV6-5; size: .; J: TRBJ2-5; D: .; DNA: TGTGCCAGCAGTTACGGGGGCCCGATGGATCAAGAGACCCAGTACTTC; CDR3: CASSYGGPMDQETQYF
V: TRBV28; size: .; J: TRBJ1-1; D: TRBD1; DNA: TGTGCCAGCAGCTTTCTACAGGGGGCCTCTGAAGCTTTCTTT; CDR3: CASSFLQGASEAFF
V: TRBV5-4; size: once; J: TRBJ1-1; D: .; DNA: TGTGCCAGCAGCTTGGACAGGGACACTGAAGCTTTCTTT; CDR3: CASSLDRDTEAFF
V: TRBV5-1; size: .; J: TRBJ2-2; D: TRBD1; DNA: TGCGCCAGCAGCTTGGACCAGGGGGTCACCGGGGAGCTGTTTTTT; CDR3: CASSLDQGVTGELFF
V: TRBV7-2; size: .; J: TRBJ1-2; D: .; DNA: TGTGCCAGCAGCTTGTACGAGAATTCTGGCTACACCTTC; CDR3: CASSLYENSGYTF
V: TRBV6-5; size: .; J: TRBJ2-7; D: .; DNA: TGTGCCAGCAGTTACTCGCGTTATGCCAGGCTTAACGAGCAGTACTTC; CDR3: CASSYSRYARLNEQYF
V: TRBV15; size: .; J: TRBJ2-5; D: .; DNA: TGTGCCACCAGCAGAGTTAACAGCCAAGAGACCCAGTACTTC; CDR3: CATSRVNSQETQYF
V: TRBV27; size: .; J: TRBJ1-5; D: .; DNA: TGTGCCAGCAGTTATCAGGGCTTGGGACAGCCCCAGCATTTT; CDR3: CASSYQGLGQPQHF
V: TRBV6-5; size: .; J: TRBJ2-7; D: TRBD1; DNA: TGTGCCAGCAGGATTGGACAGGGGCAAATCGAGCAGTACTTC; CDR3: CASRIGQGQIEQYF
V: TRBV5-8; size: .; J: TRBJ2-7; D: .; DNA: TGTGCCAGCAGCTTCTACCTGTCAGGGTCCTACGAGCAGTACTTC; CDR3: CASSFYLSGSYEQYF
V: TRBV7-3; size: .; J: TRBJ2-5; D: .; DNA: TGTGCCAGCAGCTTCCTCCCCGGGGGAAAAGAGACCCAGTACTTC; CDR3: CASSFLPGGKETQYF
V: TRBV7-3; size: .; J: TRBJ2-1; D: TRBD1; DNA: TGTGCCAGCAGCTTAAATGACAGGGTATACAATGAGCAGTTCTTC; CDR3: CASSLNDRVYNEQFF
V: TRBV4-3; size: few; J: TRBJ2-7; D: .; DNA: TGCGCCAGCAGCCAAGATCAGGCAGGCTACGAGCAGTACTTC; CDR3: CASSQDQAGYEQYF
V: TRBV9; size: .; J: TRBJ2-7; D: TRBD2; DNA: TGTGCCAGCAGCTTAACCGGACTAGCGGGGGGATTCTCCTACGAGCAGTACTTC; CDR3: CASSLTGLAGGFSYEQYF
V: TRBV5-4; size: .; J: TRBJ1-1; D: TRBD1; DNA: TGTGCCAGCAGCTTGGGGGCGACAGGGGCGGTGACTGAAGCTTTCTTT; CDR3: CASSLGATGAVTEAFF
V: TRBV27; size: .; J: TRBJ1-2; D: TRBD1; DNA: TGTGCCAGCAGACAGGGGGCGGATTATGGCTACACCTTC; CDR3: CASRQGADYGYTF
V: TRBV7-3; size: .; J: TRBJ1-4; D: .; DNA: TGTGCCAGCAGCTTGACAGCTGCAACTAATGAAAAACTGTTTTTT; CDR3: CASSLTAATNEKLFF
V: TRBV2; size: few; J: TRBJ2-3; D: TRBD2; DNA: TGTGCCAGCAGTGATAGGGCTAGCGGGGCCCTTAGCACAGATACGCAGTATTTT; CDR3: CASSDRASGALSTDTQYF
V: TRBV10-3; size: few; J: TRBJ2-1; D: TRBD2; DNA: TGTGCCATCAGTGAGTCACGGGGGGGGACTTACAATGAGCAGTTCTTC; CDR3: CAISESRGGTYNEQFF
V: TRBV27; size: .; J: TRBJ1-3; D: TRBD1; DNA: TGTGCCAGCAGGTCACAGGGGGCCTCCGGAAACACCATATATTTT; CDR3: CASRSQGASGNTIYF
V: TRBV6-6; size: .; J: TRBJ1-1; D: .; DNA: TGTGCCAGCAGTCCTTACTCGGGAGACACTGAAGCTTTCTTT; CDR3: CASSPYSGDTEAFF